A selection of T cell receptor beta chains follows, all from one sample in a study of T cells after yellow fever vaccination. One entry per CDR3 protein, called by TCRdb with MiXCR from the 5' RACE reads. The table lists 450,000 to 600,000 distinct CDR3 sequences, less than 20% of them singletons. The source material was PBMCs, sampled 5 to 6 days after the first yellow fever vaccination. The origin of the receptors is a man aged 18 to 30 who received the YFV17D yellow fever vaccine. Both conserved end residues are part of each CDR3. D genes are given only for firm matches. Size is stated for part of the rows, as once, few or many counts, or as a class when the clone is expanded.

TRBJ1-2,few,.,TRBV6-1,CASGPRALLLRGYTF,TGTGCCAGCGGACCCCGGGCCTTGCTCTTAAGGGGCTACACCTTC
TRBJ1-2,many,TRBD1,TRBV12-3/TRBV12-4,CASSPNRGLHGGYTF,TGTGCCAGCAGCCCTAACAGGGGGCTCCACGGAGGCTACACCTTC
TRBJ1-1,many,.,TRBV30,CAWDEGRTEAFF,TGTGCCTGGGATGAGGGTCGGACTGAAGCTTTCTTT
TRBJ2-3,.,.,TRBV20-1,CSARNIGKDTQYF,TGCAGTGCTAGAAACATTGGTAAAGATACGCAGTATTTT
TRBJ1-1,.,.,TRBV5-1,CASSSTNRDEAFF,TGCGCCAGCAGCTCCACAAACAGGGACGAAGCTTTCTTT
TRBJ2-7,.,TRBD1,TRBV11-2,CASSPPRDRGSSPYEQYF,TGTGCCAGCAGCCCGCCCCGGGACAGGGGCTCATCCCCCTACGAGCAGTACTTC
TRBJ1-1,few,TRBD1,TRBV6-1,CASAPPGQGDTEAFF,TGTGCCAGCGCCCCACCGGGACAGGGAGACACTGAAGCTTTCTTT
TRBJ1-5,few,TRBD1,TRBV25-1,CASSEGGQGIDQPQHF,TGTGCCAGCAGTGAAGGGGGACAGGGGATCGATCAGCCCCAGCATTTT
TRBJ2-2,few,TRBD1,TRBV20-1,CSAQPGQGAPGELFF,TGCAGTGCTCAGCCGGGACAGGGGGCTCCCGGGGAGCTGTTTTTT
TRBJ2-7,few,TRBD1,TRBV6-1,CASAIQGASYEQYF,TGTGCCAGCGCAATCCAGGGGGCCTCCTACGAGCAGTACTTC
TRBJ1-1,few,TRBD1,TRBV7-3,CASSTPGTGTEAFF,TGTGCCAGCAGCACCCCCGGGACAGGCACTGAAGCTTTCTTT
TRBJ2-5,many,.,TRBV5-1,CASSLERLQETQYF,TGCGCCAGCAGCTTGGAACGACTACAAGAGACCCAGTACTTC
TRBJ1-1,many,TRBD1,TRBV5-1,CASSSTGVGTEAFF,TGCGCCAGCAGCAGCACAGGGGTGGGCACTGAAGCTTTCTTT
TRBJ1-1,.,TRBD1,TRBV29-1,CSVEDRATEAFF,TGCAGCGTTGAGGACAGGGCCACTGAAGCTTTCTTT
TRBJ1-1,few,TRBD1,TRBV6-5,CASSYSGQADTEAFF,TGTGCCAGCAGTTACTCTGGACAGGCCGACACTGAAGCTTTCTTT
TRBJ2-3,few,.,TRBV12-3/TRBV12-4,CASRTGRSTDTQYF,TGTGCCAGCAGGACAGGGAGGAGCACAGATACGCAGTATTTT
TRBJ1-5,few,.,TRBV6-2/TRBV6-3,CASSPGGARNQPQHF,TGTGCCAGCAGCCCCGGCGGGGCACGGAATCAGCCCCAGCATTTT
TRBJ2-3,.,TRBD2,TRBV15,CATSVSSGGTDTQYF,TGTGCCACCAGTGTTTCTAGCGGGGGCACAGATACGCAGTATTTT
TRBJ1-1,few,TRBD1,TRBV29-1,CSVRGTTGRAEAFF,TGCAGCGTTCGGGGAACGACAGGGCGCGCTGAAGCTTTCTTT
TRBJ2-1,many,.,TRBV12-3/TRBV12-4,CASSPWTFYNEQFF,TGTGCCAGCAGCCCTTGGACCTTCTACAATGAGCAGTTCTTC
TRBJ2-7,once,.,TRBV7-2,CASSPTGTLSYEQYF,TGTGCCAGCAGCCCGACCGGGACACTTTCCTACGAGCAGTACTTC
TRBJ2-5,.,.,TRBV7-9,CASSPPNGETQYF,TGTGCCAGCAGCCCCCCCAATGGAGAGACCCAGTACTTC
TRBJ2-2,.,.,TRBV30,CAWSVEGWTGELFF,TGTGCCTGGAGTGTGGAGGGTTGGACCGGGGAGCTGTTTTTT
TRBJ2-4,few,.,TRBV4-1,CASSQSRVAKNIQYF,TGCGCCAGCAGCCAGAGCAGGGTAGCCAAAAACATTCAGTACTTC
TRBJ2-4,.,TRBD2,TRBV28,CASWDGGADIQYF,TGTGCCAGCTGGGACGGGGGGGCCGACATTCAGTACTTC
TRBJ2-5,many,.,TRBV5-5,CASSFGGGAQYF,TGTGCCAGCAGCTTTGGAGGGGGTGCCCAGTACTTC
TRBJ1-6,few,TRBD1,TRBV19,CASGTGAPAYNSPLHF,TGTGCCAGTGGGACAGGGGCGCCGGCGTATAATTCACCCCTCCACTTT
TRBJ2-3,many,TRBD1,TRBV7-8,CASSSGTGGWLDTQYF,TGTGCCAGCAGCTCCGGGACAGGGGGCTGGTTAGATACGCAGTATTTT
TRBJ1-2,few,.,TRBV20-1,CSSLGPMEYGYTF,TGCAGTTCACTAGGACCAATGGAATATGGCTACACCTTC
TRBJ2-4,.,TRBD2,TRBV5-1,CASSHGNSGGADIQYF,TGCGCCAGCAGCCACGGGAATAGCGGGGGGGCGGACATTCAGTACTTC
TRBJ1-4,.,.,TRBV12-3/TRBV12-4,CASSLAGRESEKLFF,TGTGCCAGCAGTTTGGCGGGCCGGGAGAGTGAAAAACTGTTTTTT
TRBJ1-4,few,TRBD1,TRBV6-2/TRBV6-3,CASSYPGQGANEKLFF,TGTGCCAGCAGTTACCCCGGACAGGGGGCTAACGAAAAACTGTTTTTT
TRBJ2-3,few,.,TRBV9,CASSVLGPGSTDTQYF,TGTGCCAGCAGCGTGTTGGGGCCCGGGAGCACAGATACGCAGTATTTT
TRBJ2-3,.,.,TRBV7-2,CASSWDLGGNTDTQYF,TGTGCCAGCAGCTGGGATTTGGGAGGAAACACAGATACGCAGTATTTT
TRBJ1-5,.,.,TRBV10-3,CAISVGRPGGDQPQHF,TGTGCCATCAGCGTAGGACGGCCAGGAGGGGATCAGCCCCAGCATTTT
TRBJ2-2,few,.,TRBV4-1,CASSQGLGSNTGELFF,TGCGCCAGCAGCCAAGGTTTAGGATCGAACACCGGGGAGCTGTTTTTT
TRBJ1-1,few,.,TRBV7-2,CASSPAGQYREAFF,TGTGCCAGCAGCCCAGCCGGGCAGTATCGTGAAGCTTTCTTT
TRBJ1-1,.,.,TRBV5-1,CASSLGRDRSEAFF,TGCGCCAGCAGCTTGGGCAGGGACCGGTCTGAAGCTTTCTTT
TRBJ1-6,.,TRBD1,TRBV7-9,CASSLRGQGWSPLHF,TGTGCCAGCAGCTTACGGGGACAGGGTTGGTCACCCCTCCACTTT
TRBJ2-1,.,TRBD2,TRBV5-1,CASSLVAGALNEQFF,TGCGCCAGCAGCTTGGTAGCGGGGGCCCTCAATGAGCAGTTCTTC
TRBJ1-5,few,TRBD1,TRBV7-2,CASSLGTALGPQHF,TGTGCCAGCAGCTTGGGGACAGCCCTCGGCCCCCAGCATTTT
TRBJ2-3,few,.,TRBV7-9,CASSLAGRQSDTQYF,TGTGCCAGCAGCTTAGCGGGCCGCCAGTCAGATACGCAGTATTTT
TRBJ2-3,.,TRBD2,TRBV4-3,CASSPISGASGDTQYF,TGCGCCAGCAGCCCCATTAGCGGGGCTAGTGGGGATACGCAGTATTTT
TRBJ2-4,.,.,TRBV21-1,CASSKDRGREDIQYF,TGTGCCAGCAGCAAGGACAGGGGGCGAGAAGACATTCAGTACTTC
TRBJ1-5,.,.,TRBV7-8,CASGQGRNQPQHF,TGTGCCAGCGGTCAGGGGCGCAATCAGCCCCAGCATTTT
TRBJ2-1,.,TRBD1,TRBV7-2,CASSTRDSYNEQFF,TGTGCCAGCAGCACCCGGGACAGCTACAATGAGCAGTTCTTC
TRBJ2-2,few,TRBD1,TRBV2,CASTGQTNTGELFF,TGTGCCAGCACGGGACAGACGAACACCGGGGAGCTGTTTTTT
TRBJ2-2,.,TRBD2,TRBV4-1,CASSQAAGGLSGELFF,TGCGCCAGCAGCCAAGCCGCGGGGGGTCTATCCGGGGAGCTGTTTTTT
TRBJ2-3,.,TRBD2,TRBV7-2,CASSLALLAGGPTDTQYF,TGTGCCAGCAGCTTAGCGCTCCTAGCGGGGGGGCCAACAGATACGCAGTATTTT
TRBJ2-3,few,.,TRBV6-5,CASRDGTSTQYF,TGTGCCAGCAGGGACGGGACGTCTACGCAGTATTTT
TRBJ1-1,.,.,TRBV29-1,CSAQLRANTEAFF,TGCAGCGCCCAACTCCGGGCGAACACTGAAGCTTTCTTT
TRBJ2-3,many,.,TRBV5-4,CASSLGRLDGTDTQYF,TGTGCCAGCAGCTTGGGACGTCTAGACGGCACAGATACGCAGTATTTT
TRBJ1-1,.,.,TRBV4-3,CASSQDLGGVAFF,TGCGCCAGCAGCCAAGATCTGGGCGGAGTAGCTTTCTTT
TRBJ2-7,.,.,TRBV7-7,CASSPLSGGLTYEQYF,TGTGCCAGCAGCCCGCTTTCGGGGGGCCTTACCTACGAGCAGTACTTC